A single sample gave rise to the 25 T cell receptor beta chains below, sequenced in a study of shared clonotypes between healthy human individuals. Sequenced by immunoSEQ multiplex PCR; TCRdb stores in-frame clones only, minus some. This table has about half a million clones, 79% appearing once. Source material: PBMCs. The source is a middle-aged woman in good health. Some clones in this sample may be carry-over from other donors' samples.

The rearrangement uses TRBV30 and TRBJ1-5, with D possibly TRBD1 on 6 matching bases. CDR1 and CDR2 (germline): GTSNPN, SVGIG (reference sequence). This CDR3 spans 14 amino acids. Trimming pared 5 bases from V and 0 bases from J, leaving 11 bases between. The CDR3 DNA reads TGTGCCTGGCAACAGGGCAATAGCAATCAGCCCCAGCATTTT. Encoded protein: CAWQQGNSNQPQHF.

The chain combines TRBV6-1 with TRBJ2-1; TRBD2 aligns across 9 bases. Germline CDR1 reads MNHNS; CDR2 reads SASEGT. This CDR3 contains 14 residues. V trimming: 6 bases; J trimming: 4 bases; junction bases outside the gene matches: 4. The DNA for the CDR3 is TGTGCCAGCAGCTTGGCGGGGGGGTACAATGAGCAGTTCTTC. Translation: CASSLAGGYNEQFF.

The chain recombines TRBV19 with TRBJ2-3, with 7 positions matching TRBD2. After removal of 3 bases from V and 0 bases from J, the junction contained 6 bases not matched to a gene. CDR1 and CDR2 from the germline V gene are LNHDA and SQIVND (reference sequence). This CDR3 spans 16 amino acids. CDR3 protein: CASSISSGGSTDTQYF. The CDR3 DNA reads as TGTGCCAGTAGTATCAGCTCGGGAGGTAGCACAGATACGCAGTATTTT. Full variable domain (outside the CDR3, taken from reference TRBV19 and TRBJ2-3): DGGITQSPKYLFRKEGQNVTLSCEQNLNHDAMYWYRQDPGQGLRLIYYSQIVNDFQKGDIAEGYSVSREKKESFPLTVTSAQKNPTAFYLCASSISSGGSTDTQYFGPGTRLTVL.

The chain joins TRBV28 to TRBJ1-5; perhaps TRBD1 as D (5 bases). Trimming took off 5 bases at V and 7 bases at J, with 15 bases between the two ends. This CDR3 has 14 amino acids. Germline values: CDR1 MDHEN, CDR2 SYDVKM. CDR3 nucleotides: TGTGCCAGCAGTCCCACCAGGGATGGCCAGCCCCAGCATTTT. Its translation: CASSPTRDGQPQHF.

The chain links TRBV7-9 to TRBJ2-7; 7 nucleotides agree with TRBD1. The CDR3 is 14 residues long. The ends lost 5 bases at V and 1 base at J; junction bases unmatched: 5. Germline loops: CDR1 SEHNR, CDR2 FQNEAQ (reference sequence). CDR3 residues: CASSIRTGSYEQYF. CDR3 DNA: TGTGCCAGCAGCATCCGGACAGGTTCCTACGAGCAGTACTTC. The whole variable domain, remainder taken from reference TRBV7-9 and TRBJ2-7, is DTGVSQNPRHKITKRGQNVTFRCDPISEHNRLYWYRQTLGQGPEFLTYFQNEAQLEKSRLLSDRFSAERPKGSFSTLEIQRTEQGDSAMYLCASSIRTGSYEQYFGPGTRLTVT.

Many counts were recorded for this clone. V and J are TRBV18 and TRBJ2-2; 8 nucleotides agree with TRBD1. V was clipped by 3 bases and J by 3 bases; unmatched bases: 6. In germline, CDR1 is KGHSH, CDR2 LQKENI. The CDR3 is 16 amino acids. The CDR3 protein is CASSPQGARDTGELFF. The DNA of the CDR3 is TGTGCCAGCTCACCGCAGGGGGCTCGGGACACCGGGGAGCTGTTTTTT. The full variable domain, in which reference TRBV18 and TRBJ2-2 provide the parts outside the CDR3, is NAGVMQNPRHLVRRRGQEARLRCSPMKGHSHVYWYRQLPEEGLKFMVYLQKENIIDESGMPKERFSAEFPKEGPSILRIQQVVRGDSAAYFCASSPQGARDTGELFFGEGSRLTVL.

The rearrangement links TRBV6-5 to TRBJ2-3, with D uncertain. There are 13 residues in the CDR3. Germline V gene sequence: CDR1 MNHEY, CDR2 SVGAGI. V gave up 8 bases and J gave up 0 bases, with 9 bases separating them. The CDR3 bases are TGTGCCAGCTATGCCCCTAGCACAGATACGCAGTATTTT. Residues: CASYAPSTDTQYF.

CDR3 loop: CASSVGTGTSGNNEQFF. Written as DNA, the CDR3 is TGTGCCAGCAGTGTGGGGACGGGGACTAGCGGAAACAATGAGCAGTTCTTC. The gene calls are TRBV6-1 and TRBJ2-1; 11 bases agree with TRBD2. Germline V gives CDR1 MNHNS, CDR2 SASEGT. With V trimmed by 4 bases and J by 5 bases, 10 bases remained unmatched. The CDR3 extends over 17 amino acids.

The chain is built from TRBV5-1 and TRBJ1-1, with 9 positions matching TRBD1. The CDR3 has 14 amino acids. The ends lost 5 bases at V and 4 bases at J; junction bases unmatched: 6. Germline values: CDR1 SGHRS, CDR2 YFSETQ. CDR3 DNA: TGCGCCAGCAGGGTCGGGGGACAGGGCACTGAAGCTTTCTTT. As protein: CASRVGGQGTEAFF.

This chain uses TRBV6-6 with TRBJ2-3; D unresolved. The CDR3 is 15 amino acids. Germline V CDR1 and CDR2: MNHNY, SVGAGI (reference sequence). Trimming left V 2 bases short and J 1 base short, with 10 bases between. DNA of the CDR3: TGTGCCAGCAGTTACAGAGCAGACGGCACAGATACGCAGTATTTT. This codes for CASSYRADGTDTQYF.

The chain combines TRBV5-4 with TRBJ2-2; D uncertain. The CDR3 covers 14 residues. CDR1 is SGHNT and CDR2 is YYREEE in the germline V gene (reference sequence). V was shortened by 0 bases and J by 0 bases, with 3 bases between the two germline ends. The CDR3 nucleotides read TGTGCCAGCAGCTTGGTCCCGAACACCGGGGAGCTGTTTTTT. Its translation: CASSLVPNTGELFF.

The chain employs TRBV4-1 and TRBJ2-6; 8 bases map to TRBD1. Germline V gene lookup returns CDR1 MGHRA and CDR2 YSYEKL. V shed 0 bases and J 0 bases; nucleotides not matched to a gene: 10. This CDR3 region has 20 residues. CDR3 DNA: TGCGCCAGCAGCCAAGATTTGGACAGGGTCAGCTTCTCTGGGGCCAACGTCCTGACTTTC. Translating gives CASSQDLDRVSFSGANVLTF.

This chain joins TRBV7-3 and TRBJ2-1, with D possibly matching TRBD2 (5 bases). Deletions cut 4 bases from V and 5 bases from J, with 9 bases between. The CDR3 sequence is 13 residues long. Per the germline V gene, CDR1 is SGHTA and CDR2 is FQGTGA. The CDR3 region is CASSSLGNNEQFF. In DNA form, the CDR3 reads TGTGCCAGCAGCTCTCTCGGGAACAATGAGCAGTTCTTC.

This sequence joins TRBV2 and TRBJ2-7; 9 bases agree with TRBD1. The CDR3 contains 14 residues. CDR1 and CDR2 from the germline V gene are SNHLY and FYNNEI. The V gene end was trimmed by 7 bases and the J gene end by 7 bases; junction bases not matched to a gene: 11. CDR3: CASTPDRGPLEQYF. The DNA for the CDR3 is TGTGCCAGCACTCCGGACAGGGGCCCCCTGGAGCAGTACTTC. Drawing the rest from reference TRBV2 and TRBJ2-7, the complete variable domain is EPEVTQTPSHQVTQMGQEVILRCVPISNHLYFYWYRQILGQKVEFLVSFYNNEISEKSEIFDDQFSVERPDGSNFTLKIRSTKLEDSAMYFCASTPDRGPLEQYFGPGTRLTVT.

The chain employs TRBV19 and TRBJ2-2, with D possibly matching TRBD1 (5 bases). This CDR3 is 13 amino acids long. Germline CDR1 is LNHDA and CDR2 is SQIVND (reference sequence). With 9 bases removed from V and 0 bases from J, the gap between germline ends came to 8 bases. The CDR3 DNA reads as TGTGCCAGCAGGGATACGAACACCGGGGAGCTGTTTTTT. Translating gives CASRDTNTGELFF.

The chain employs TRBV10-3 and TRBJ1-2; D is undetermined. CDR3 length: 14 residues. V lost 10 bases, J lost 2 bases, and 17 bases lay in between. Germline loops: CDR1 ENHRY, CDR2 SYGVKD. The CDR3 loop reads CATQVRESNYGYTF. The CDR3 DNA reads TGTGCCACCCAAGTTCGGGAGTCCAACTATGGCTACACCTTC.

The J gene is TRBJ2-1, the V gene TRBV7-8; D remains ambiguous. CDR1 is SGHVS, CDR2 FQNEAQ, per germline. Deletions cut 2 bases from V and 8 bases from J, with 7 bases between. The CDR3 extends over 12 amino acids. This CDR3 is CASSLRIDEQFF. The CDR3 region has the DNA TGTGCCAGCAGCTTAAGAATCGATGAGCAGTTCTTC. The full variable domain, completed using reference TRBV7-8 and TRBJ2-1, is GAGVSQSPRYKVAKRGQDVALRCDPISGHVSLFWYQQALGQGPEFLTYFQNEAQLDKSGLPSDRFFAERPEGSVSTLKIQRTQQEDSAVYLCASSLRIDEQFFGPGTRLTVL.

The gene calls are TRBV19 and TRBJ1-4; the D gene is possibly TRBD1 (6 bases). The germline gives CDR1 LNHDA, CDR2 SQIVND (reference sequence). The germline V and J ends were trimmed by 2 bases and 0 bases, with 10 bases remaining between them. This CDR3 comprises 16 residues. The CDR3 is CASSITGRTTNEKLFF. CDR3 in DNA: TGTGCCAGTAGTATAACAGGGCGGACAACTAATGAAAAACTGTTTTTT.

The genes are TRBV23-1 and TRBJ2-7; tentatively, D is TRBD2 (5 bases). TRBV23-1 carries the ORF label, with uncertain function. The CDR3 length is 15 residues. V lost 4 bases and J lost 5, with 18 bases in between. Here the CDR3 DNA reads TGCGCCAGCAGTCGCCCTTGGAGGTTGACCCACGAGCAGTACTTC. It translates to CASSRPWRLTHEQYF.

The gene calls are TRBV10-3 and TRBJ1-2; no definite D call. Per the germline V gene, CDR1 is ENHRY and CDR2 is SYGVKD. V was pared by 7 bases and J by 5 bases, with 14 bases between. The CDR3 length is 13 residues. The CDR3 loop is CAIKEGFRYGYTF. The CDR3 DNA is TGTGCCATCAAGGAAGGGTTTAGATATGGCTACACCTTC.

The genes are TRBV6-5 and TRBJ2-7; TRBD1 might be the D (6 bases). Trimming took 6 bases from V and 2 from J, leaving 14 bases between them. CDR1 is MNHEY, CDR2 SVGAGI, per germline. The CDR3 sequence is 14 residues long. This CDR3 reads CASRDDRPPYEQYF. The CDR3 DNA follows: TGTGCCAGCAGAGACGACAGGCCTCCCTACGAGCAGTACTTC.

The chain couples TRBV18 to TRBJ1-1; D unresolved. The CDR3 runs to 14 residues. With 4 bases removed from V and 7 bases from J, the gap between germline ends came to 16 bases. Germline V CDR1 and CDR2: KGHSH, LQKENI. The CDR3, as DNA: TGTGCCAGCTCACTCCGAGGACGGCTCGGTGAAGCTTTCTTT. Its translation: CASSLRGRLGEAFF.

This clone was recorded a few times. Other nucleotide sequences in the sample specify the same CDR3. The CDR3 DNA is TGTGCCAGCAGTTTAAATCCCCAGACCCAGTACTTC. As protein: CASSLNPQTQYF. The V call is TRBV28, the J call TRBJ2-5, with D unresolved. This CDR3 contains 12 residues. Germline CDR1 and CDR2: MDHEN and SYDVKM. Trimming removed 2 bases at V and 6 bases at J, with 7 bases between.

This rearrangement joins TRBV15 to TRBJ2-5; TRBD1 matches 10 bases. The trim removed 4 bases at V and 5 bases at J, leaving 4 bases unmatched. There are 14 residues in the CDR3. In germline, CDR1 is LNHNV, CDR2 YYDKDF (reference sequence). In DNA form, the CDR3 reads TGTGCCACCAGCATTGACAGGGGGCCCGAGACCCAGTACTTC. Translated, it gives CATSIDRGPETQYF.

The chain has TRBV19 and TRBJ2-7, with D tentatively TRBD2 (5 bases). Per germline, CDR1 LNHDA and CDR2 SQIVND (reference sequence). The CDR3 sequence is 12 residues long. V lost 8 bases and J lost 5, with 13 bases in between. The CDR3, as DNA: TGTGCCAGTCGGGGTGACCAAGACGAGCAGTACTTC. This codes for CASRGDQDEQYF.